These 25 T cell receptor beta chains came from one sample sequenced in a study of T cell changes during pregnancy in multiple sclerosis. The table came from immunoSEQ multiplex PCR; TCRdb's copy has only in-frame clones and leaves some out. The table includes approximately 27,000 clones, roughly 89% detected once. The specimen comprised CD8+ T cells from peripheral blood mononuclear cells, sampled before pregnancy. The receptors were gathered from a female donor with multiple sclerosis, enrolled in a pregnancy study.

The chain has TRBV6-4 and TRBJ2-1, with TRBD2 matching 13 bases. The V segment lost 0 bases and the J segment 4 bases; nucleotides outside the gene matches: 0. CDR3 length equals 16 residues. The germline V gene encodes CDR1 MRHNA and CDR2 SNTAGT. The CDR3: CASSDSGLAGYNEQFF. The CDR3 nucleotides are TGTGCCAGCAGTGACTCGGGACTAGCGGGGTACAATGAGCAGTTCTTC.

This clone is a singleton in its sample. V and J are TRBV5-1 and TRBJ2-1, with D possibly being TRBD1 (6 bases). This CDR3 spans 15 amino acids. CDR1 is SGHRS and CDR2 is YFSETQ in the germline V gene. V was cut by 0 bases and J by 10 bases, with 17 bases left in between. Here the CDR3 DNA reads TGCGCCAGCAGCTTGGGGGACACCCTGTGGGACGAGCAGTTCTTC. Protein sequence: CASSLGDTLWDEQFF.

The chain has TRBV7-2 and TRBJ1-4; TRBD1 is a possible D gene (6 bases). The CDR3 totals 13 residues. Germline V gene sequence: CDR1 SGHTA, CDR2 FQGNSA. V lost 1 base, J lost 8 bases, and 8 bases lay in between. CDR3 sequence: CASSLDREEKLFF. The DNA for the CDR3 is TGTGCCAGCAGCTTAGACAGGGAGGAAAAACTGTTTTTT.

The genes are TRBV7-9 and TRBJ2-5, with TRBD2 identical over 7 bases. This CDR3 is built from 12 residues. Germline V lookup: CDR1 SEHNR, CDR2 FQNEAQ (reference sequence). The junction had 3 bases not matched to a gene; V was cut back by 8 bases and J by 3 bases. In DNA form, the CDR3 reads TGTGCCAGCGGGAGGGTGAAAGAGACCCAGTACTTC. This translates into CASGRVKETQYF.

As DNA, the CDR3 is TGTGCCAGCAGTTACTTGGTTGAGGGCGGGGAGCTGTTTTTT. Encoded protein: CASSYLVEGGELFF. The chain joins TRBV6-5 to TRBJ2-2, with D perhaps TRBD2 (5 bases). The CDR3 extends over 14 amino acids. V was trimmed by 1 base and J by 7 bases, leaving 10 bases between them. Per the germline V gene, CDR1 is MNHEY and CDR2 is SVGAGI.

This clone appeared a single time. V gene TRBV29-1 combines with J gene TRBJ1-2; TRBD1 matches 12 bases. Per the germline V gene, CDR1 is SQVTM and CDR2 is ANQGSEA. The CDR3 runs 18 residues. V lost 2 bases, J lost 8 bases, and 18 bases stayed unmatched. DNA of the CDR3: TGCAGCGTTGAAAGGAGGGGCGGGGACAGGGGGCGTAAGTGCGGCTACACCTTC. Translating it yields CSVERRGGDRGRKCGYTF.

The J gene is TRBJ1-2, the V gene TRBV6-6, with 8 nucleotides matching TRBD1. Germline trimming cut 2 bases from V and 6 bases from J; bases unmatched to any gene: 8. CDR1 MNHNY and CDR2 SVGAGI come from the germline V gene (reference sequence). This CDR3 spans 15 amino acids. As DNA, the CDR3 is TGTGCCAGCAGTTACCCAGGGGGCCGCAGGCATGGCTACACCTTC. Amino acids: CASSYPGGRRHGYTF.

The genes are TRBV27 and TRBJ2-7, with 9 bases fitting TRBD1. In germline, CDR1 is MNHEY, CDR2 SMNVEV (reference sequence). The CDR3 covers 15 residues. V lost 3 bases, J lost 7 bases, and 10 bases stayed unmatched. As DNA, the CDR3 is TGTGCCAGCAGTTTTGATGGGACAGGGACAGGGGAGCAGTACTTC. It encodes CASSFDGTGTGEQYF.

The gene calls are TRBV29-1 and TRBJ1-2, with D perhaps matching TRBD1 (6 bases). This CDR3 is 15 amino acids long. V was clipped by 0 bases and J by 0 bases, with 11 bases between them. Germline CDR1 and CDR2: SQVTM and ANQGSEA. The CDR3 DNA reads TGCAGCGTTGAAGATACTTCAGGGGCTAACTATGGCTACACCTTC. Its protein product is CSVEDTSGANYGYTF.

The chain uses TRBV9 and TRBJ1-1; 7 bases match TRBD1. V shed 2 bases and J 6 bases; nucleotides not matched to a gene: 7. This CDR3 region has 14 residues. Germline V gives CDR1 SGDLS, CDR2 YYNGEE. CDR3 protein: CASSVDGTVPEAFF. The CDR3 DNA follows: TGTGCCAGCAGCGTTGATGGGACAGTACCTGAAGCTTTCTTT.

V is TRBV7-6 and J is TRBJ1-1; D not certain. The CDR3 is 13 residues long. V was cut by 4 bases and J by 1 base, with 7 bases left in between. Germline loops: CDR1 SGHVS, CDR2 FNYEAQ. The CDR3 protein is CASSYRRNTEAFF. The DNA for the CDR3 is TGTGCCAGCAGCTATAGGAGGAACACTGAAGCTTTCTTT.

The chain uses TRBV19 and TRBJ1-1; possible D gene TRBD1, 6 bases. Trimming pared 8 bases from V and 1 base from J, leaving 14 bases between. Germline-derived CDR1 and CDR2 are LNHDA and SQIVND (reference sequence). The CDR3 sequence is 14 residues long. In nucleotides, the CDR3 is TGTGCCAGTCGTAAGGGGGAGGGGAACACTGAAGCTTTCTTT. Protein: CASRKGEGNTEAFF.

This rearrangement joins TRBV11-2 to TRBJ2-5; D unclear. Trimming pared 5 bases from V and 2 bases from J, leaving 3 bases between. Looked up from germline, CDR1 is SGHAT and CDR2 is FQNNGV. There are 11 residues in the CDR3. CDR3 residues: CASSPQETQYF. The CDR3 DNA sequence: TGTGCCAGCAGCCCTCAAGAGACCCAGTACTTC.

The sample holds a few counts of this clone. The V call is TRBV4-2, the J call TRBJ1-2; perhaps TRBD1 as D (5 bases). The CDR3 loop spans 14 amino acids. Germline V gene lookup returns CDR1 LGHNA and CDR2 YNFKEQ. Trimming shortened V by 0 bases and J by 5 bases, and 10 bases separated the two germline ends. DNA of the CDR3: TGTGCCAGCAGCCAAGAAGGGGATTGGTATGGCTACACCTTC. Protein sequence: CASSQEGDWYGYTF.

J is TRBJ1-2 and V is TRBV28, with D possibly being TRBD1 (6 bases). Germline V gene lookup returns CDR1 MDHEN and CDR2 SYDVKM. Trimming shortened V by 7 bases and J by 6 bases, and 15 bases separated the two germline ends. CDR3 length equals 13 residues. CDR3 in amino acids: CASTDERQDGYTF. Here the CDR3 DNA reads TGTGCCAGCACCGACGAGAGACAGGATGGCTACACCTTC.

The gene calls are TRBV28 and TRBJ1-6; 7 nucleotides line up with TRBD1. This CDR3 contains 17 residues. Trimming took 6 bases from V and 1 from J; bases not matched to a gene: 9. Germline CDR1 is MDHEN and CDR2 is SYDVKM. Written as DNA, the CDR3 is TGTGCCAGCAGCCGCGACAGGGATGGGTCCTATAATTCACCCCTCCACTTT. Its protein product is CASSRDRDGSYNSPLHF.

The chain uses TRBV28 and TRBJ2-7, with D hard to call. The CDR3 is 14 residues long. With 2 bases removed from V and 3 bases from J, the gap between germline ends came to 11 bases. Per germline, CDR1 MDHEN and CDR2 SYDVKM. The CDR3 DNA reads as TGTGCCAGCAGTTTACAGGCAGTTGTCTACGAGCAGTACTTC. Protein sequence: CASSLQAVVYEQYF.

With respect to this clone: The junction differs from germline at one of its ends, possibly a read error. The chain carries TRBV7-7 and TRBJ2-5; 7 bases are shared with TRBD2. The germline V gene has CDR1 SSHAT and CDR2 FNYEAQ (reference sequence). This CDR3 contains 15 residues. The CDR3: CASSASGLIQETQYF. DNA of the CDR3: TGTGCTAGCAGCGCCTCGGGACTAATACAAGAGACCCAGTACTTC. The variable domain in full, completed from reference TRBV7-7 and TRBJ2-5, reads GAGVSQSPRYKVTKRGQDVTLRCDPISSHATLYWYQQALGQGPEFLTYFNYEAQPDKSGLPSDRFSAERPEGSISTLTIQRTEQRDSAMYRCASSASGLIQETQYFGPGTRLLVL.

The genes are TRBV6-5 and TRBJ1-2, with D possibly TRBD1 on 5 matching bases. Germline V gene sequence: CDR1 MNHEY, CDR2 SVGAGI. Trimming took 0 bases from V and 6 from J, leaving 17 bases between them. The CDR3 runs to 16 residues. The CDR3 is CASSYSWQGSIDGYTF. The CDR3 DNA is TGTGCCAGCAGTTACTCTTGGCAGGGTAGTATCGATGGCTACACCTTC.

The chain couples TRBV7-9 to TRBJ1-1, with D perhaps matching TRBD1 (5 bases). Germline CDR1 reads SEHNR; CDR2 reads FQNEAQ (reference sequence). The V gene lost 2 bases and the J gene lost 5 bases, with 12 bases spanning the gap. This CDR3 contains 14 residues. This CDR3 reads CASSLKGQLTEAFF. In DNA form, the CDR3 reads TGTGCCAGCAGCTTAAAGGGGCAACTGACTGAAGCTTTCTTT. Full variable domain (outside the CDR3, taken from reference TRBV7-9 and TRBJ1-1): DTGVSQNPRHKITKRGQNVTFRCDPISEHNRLYWYRQTLGQGPEFLTYFQNEAQLEKSRLLSDRFSAERPKGSFSTLEIQRTEQGDSAMYLCASSLKGQLTEAFFGQGTRLTVV.

This chain uses TRBV9 with TRBJ2-7, with 7 positions matching TRBD1. This CDR3 is 17 amino acids long. With V trimmed by 4 bases and J by 4 bases, 17 bases remained unmatched. Germline CDR1 reads SGDLS; CDR2 reads YYNGEE. The CDR3 DNA reads TGTGCCAGCAGCCAAGCCCTGACAGGGAAGGTTTTTTACGAGCAGTACTTC. Its protein is CASSQALTGKVFYEQYF.

This CDR3 reads CASSLDTGWGGYTF. The CDR3 DNA reads as TGTGCCAGCAGCTTGGATACAGGGTGGGGTGGCTACACCTTC. The chain couples TRBV5-6 to TRBJ1-2, with a tentative D call TRBD1 (6 bases). V lost 0 bases to trimming and J lost 7 bases, with 13 bases between them. Per the germline V gene, CDR1 is SGHDT and CDR2 is YYEEEE. This CDR3 region has 14 residues.

This chain joins TRBV9 and TRBJ2-1; tentative D call: TRBD1 (6 bases). V was cut by 0 bases and J by 6 bases, with 10 bases left in between. The germline V gene encodes CDR1 SGDLS and CDR2 YYNGEE. The CDR3 extends over 14 amino acids. The CDR3 spells CASSVGTARNEQFF. The CDR3 nucleotides are TGTGCCAGCAGCGTAGGGACAGCTCGCAATGAGCAGTTCTTC.

The rearrangement joins TRBV7-3 to TRBJ1-1; a possible D gene is TRBD1 (5 bases). Germline CDR1 SGHTA, CDR2 FQGTGA. V lost 2 bases and J 3 bases, leaving 16 bases between the germline ends. This CDR3 has 16 amino acids. As DNA, the CDR3 is TGTGCCAGCAGCTTAGGGCCTTGGGGGAGGGACACTGAAGCTTTCTTT. Its protein product is CASSLGPWGRDTEAFF.

J is TRBJ2-3 and V is TRBV4-3; perhaps TRBD2 as D (6 bases). This CDR3 contains 15 residues. Germline CDR1 reads LGHNA; CDR2 reads YSLEER. Trimming left V 0 bases short and J 6 bases short, with 13 bases between. The CDR3 spells CASSQEGGAGDTQYF. Here the CDR3 DNA reads TGCGCCAGCAGCCAAGAGGGGGGAGCAGGGGATACGCAGTATTTT.